Many counts were recorded for the clone carrying this T cell receptor beta chain. Its antigen is not known. The data belong to a study of T cells after yellow fever vaccination. Overall study results and limits: Contaminants from the bulk population, in the form of abundant clonotypes, could be found in FACS-sorted repertoires.

J was trimmed by 5 bases and V by 4 bases; bases with no gene match: 11. Germline CDR1 is SGDLS and CDR2 is YYNGEE. The CDR3 runs to 15 residues. A single record per CDR3 protein comes from TCRdb applying MiXCR to the 5' RACE reads. Among about 200,000 distinct CDR3 sequences, about 3% were seen once, and the ten largest hold approximately 3.5%. The source is a man between 18 and 29 years old who received the YFV17D yellow fever vaccine. The sequences come from CD4+ T cells sorted from PBMCs, collected 10 days after the yellow fever booster vaccination. The J gene is TRBJ1-1, the V gene TRBV9, with 7 bases matching TRBD1. For the CDR3, the DNA is TGTGCCAGCAGCCCTAAAGACAGGGTATCTACTGAAGCTTTCTTT. This gives the protein CASSPKDRVSTEAFF. The full variable domain, in which reference TRBV9 and TRBJ1-1 provide the parts outside the CDR3, is DSGVTQTPKHLITATGQRVTLRCSPRSGDLSVYWYQQSLDQGLQFLIQYYNGEERAKGNILERFSAQQFPDLHSELNLSSLELGDSALYFCASSPKDRVSTEAFFGQGTRLTVV.